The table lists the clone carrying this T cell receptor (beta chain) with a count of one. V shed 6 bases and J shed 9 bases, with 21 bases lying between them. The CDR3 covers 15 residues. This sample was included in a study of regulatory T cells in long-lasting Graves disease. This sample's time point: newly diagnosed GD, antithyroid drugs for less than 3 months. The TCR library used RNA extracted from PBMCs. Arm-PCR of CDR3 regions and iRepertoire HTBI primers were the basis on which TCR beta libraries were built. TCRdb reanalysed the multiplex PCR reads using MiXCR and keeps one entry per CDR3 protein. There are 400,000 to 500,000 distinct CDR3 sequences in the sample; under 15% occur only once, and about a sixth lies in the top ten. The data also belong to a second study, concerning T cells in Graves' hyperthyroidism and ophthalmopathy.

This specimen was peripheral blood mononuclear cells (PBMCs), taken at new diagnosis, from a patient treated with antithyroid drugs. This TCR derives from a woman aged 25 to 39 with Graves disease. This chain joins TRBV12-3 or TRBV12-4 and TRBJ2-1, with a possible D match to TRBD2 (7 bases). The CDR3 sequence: CASSRPVGGGTEQFF. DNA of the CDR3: TGTGCCAGCAGCCGACCGGTTGGGGGGGGCACTGAGCAGTTCTTC.